Each of the 3 T cell receptor beta chains below was sequenced from the same sample in a study of T cell responses to AZD1222 COVID-19 vaccine. Profiling relied on immunoSEQ multiplex PCR, and the TCRdb table lists in-frame clones only, not all of them. The sample has 120,000 or so clones; approximately 94% are singletons. The material sequenced was peripheral blood, taken 28 days after the second AZD1222 dose. The receptors derive from an adult who received the AZD1222 COVID-19 vaccine.

V gene TRBV4-2 combines with J gene TRBJ1-3; D perhaps matches TRBD1 (5 bases). CDR1 LGHNA and CDR2 YNFKEQ come from the germline V gene. The V gene lost 8 bases and the J gene lost 0 bases, with 20 bases spanning the gap. The CDR3 extends over 17 amino acids. As DNA, the CDR3 is TGTGCCAGCTCCGGCATGGGGGACCTGGGCTCTGGAAACACCATATATTTT. This sequence encodes CASSGMGDLGSGNTIYF.

This clone was recorded a few times. The chain combines TRBV18 with TRBJ1-5; unclear D gene. The V end was cut by 3 bases, the J end by 0 bases, with 9 bases between. This CDR3 region has 15 residues. The V gene's germline CDR1 is KGHSH and CDR2 LQKENI. CDR3 in amino acids: CASSPSQHSNQPQHF. In DNA, the CDR3 is TGTGCCAGCTCACCTTCACAGCATAGCAATCAGCCCCAGCATTTT.

The chain employs TRBV2 and TRBJ1-3; D is ambiguous. The CDR3 has 12 residues. V lost 6 bases and J 1 base, leaving 4 bases between the germline ends. Looked up from germline, CDR1 is SNHLY and CDR2 is FYNNEI. The CDR3 is CASSGSGNTIYF. The DNA of the CDR3 is TGTGCCAGCAGCGGGTCTGGAAACACCATATATTTT. Filled out from reference TRBV2 and TRBJ1-3, the complete variable domain reads EPEVTQTPSHQVTQMGQEVILRCVPISNHLYFYWYRQILGQKVEFLVSFYNNEISEKSEIFDDQFSVERPDGSNFTLKIRSTKLEDSAMYFCASSGSGNTIYFGEGSWLTVV.